This record looks at one T cell receptor (beta chain) sequence and its context. It lacks a known antigen. No base-level quality is on record; no much larger clone is a single base apart. Different DNA sequences within this sample yield the same CDR3. CD8 naive samples consisted of CD45RO-negative cells that were positively selected for CCR7, yielding a CD45RA+CCR7+ population without TemRA cells. Donors were healthy HIV-negative adults with no recently reported acute infections or vaccinations. All donors were Caucasian adults living in Nashville, Tennessee, USA. Blood was obtained by leukapheresis, after which PBMCs were separated by Ficoll-Histopaque density gradient centrifugation and cryopreserved in liquid nitrogen vapor phase. Analytical flow cytometry was used to check the purity and quantity of each magnetically sorted T cell population. Genomic DNA was isolated from each sorted fraction and quantified by UV absorbance on a Nanodrop 2000c.

This entry belongs to a study of shared clonotypes between healthy human individuals (dated by TCRdb to 2018 to 2021). Background for the entire study: A few men and two women, aged 18 to 49 years, made up the cohort. For each donor, three plates each were used for CD4 naive and CD4 memory, two plates were used for CD8 naive, and one plate was used for CD8 memory. Each donor's leukapheresis produced roughly between about 0.9 and 9.5 billion PBMCs. To increase sequencing depth and limit assay-specific biases, TCR repertoire library preparation and sequencing were carried out by different laboratories using diverse techniques. The study deeply sequenced blood TCR repertoires of five healthy adults to estimate repertoire size and the extent of clonotype sharing between individuals.

The CDR3 spans 15 residues, from the cysteine through the phenylalanine. The sequence is cut down to CDR3 DNA, 45 bases in frame from base 1. Reading the germline V gene gives CDR1 SGDLS and CDR2 YYNGEE. V sheds 0 bases and J sheds 2 bases, leaving 9 bases between their ends. TCR CDR3 regions were amplified from genomic DNA by multiplex PCR using the deep immunoSEQ assay. Genomic DNA extracted from each cell subset was distributed evenly over all wells of several immunoSEQ 96-well plates, and each plate served as one replicate. For sorted subsets, roughly 200 ng of genomic DNA, equivalent to some 30,000 T cell genomes, went into each replicate PCR. The purified libraries were quantified using a Qubit 3.0 fluorometer, sized with a Bioanalyzer 2100, and then quantified again using the KAPA Library Quantification kit. A separate single-read 150-cycle Illumina NextSeq 550 flow cell was used to sequence each immunoSEQ 96-well plate. Regarding the original processing steps: Because the immunoSEQ output held only junctional sequences and lacked quality scores, the filtering could not match the filtering applied to full-length reads. To assign V/J genes and CDR3, sequences were annotated using PyIR, a Python wrapper for IgBLAST v1.9, with IMGT germline references. Reads were filtered out if the reads had weak V/J assignments (E-value above 1e-6), no CDR3, stop codons, out-of-frame junctions, or ambiguous translated residues. A V3J clonotype was defined by an identical inferred V gene, J gene, and CDR3 amino acid sequence. Percentage overlap between repertoires was calculated by dividing the number of shared unique clonotypes by the size of the smaller repertoire. Repertoire richness was assessed with RTK rarefaction, the Chao1 estimator, and Recon v2.1 estimates of unobserved clonotypes. OLGA was used to compute generation probabilities for all TCRbeta clonotypes that the gDNA method yielded from a handful of donors. TCRdb holds this immuneACCESS table with in-frame rearrangements only. Some clones are missing; in checked studies, unresolved V genes explain under half, and the rest has no known cause. V, J and clone size are those of that table, while D and trimming were read from the DNA. Across this sample there are about 1,800,000 clones, with approximately 94% seen only once. Of the sample, approximately 1.2% is held by the ten largest clones.

The paper's findings and limits, for the study overall: Because the study included only a small number of donors, the genetic and exposure-history diversity represented was limited. Across a few donors, 5% to 6% of naive CD4, more than 3% of naive CD8, about 2% of memory CD4, and about 0.44% of memory CD8 clonotypes were shared. Compared with non-shared clonotypes, the clonotypes found in all four sorted-subset donors had higher generation probabilities. Naive subsets generally had larger estimated clonotype richness than memory subsets. Pairwise subsampling led to the expectation that sequencing depth would affect the degree of clonotype sharing among donors. Sampling was limited to blood, and TCR repertoires in tissue likely differ from TCR repertoires in blood. Rarefaction of sorted-subset datasets indicated incomplete sequencing despite the large sequencing depth.

Sequencing was done on a sample of naive CD8+ T cells sorted from blood. Read against the paper, the sample's cell subset or site label means: CD45RA+CCR7+. The sequence was collected from a young man in good health. The V and J segments used are TRBV9 and TRBJ2-1; the D gene could be TRBD1 or TRBD2, each one agreeing over 5 bases. In nucleotides, the sequence is TGTGCCAGCAGCGTAGGTGGGGGAACCTACAATGAGCAGTTCTTC. It codes for CASSVGGGTYNEQFF.